Below are 19 T cell receptor beta chains sequenced from a single sample in a study of post-analysis software for immune sequencing data. cDNA libraries for TCR beta contained unique molecular identifiers. From the PCR reads, TCRdb called clonotypes with MiXCR, one entry per CDR3 protein. Of 400,000 to 500,000 distinct CDR3 sequences in the sample, approximately 39% were seen once. General study results and limits: In patients, TRBV5-6, TRBV5-1 and TRBV20-1 belonged to 4 or 5 TRBV segments found more frequently than in controls.

These TCRs are of unknown antigen specificity. The specimen was blood. The receptors were gathered from a girl under 10 years old with multiple sclerosis.

The CDR3 region is CASSLNWSEGAYEQYF. DNA of the CDR3: TGTGCCAGCAGTTTAAATTGGTCCGAGGGGGCCTACGAGCAGTACTTC. The chain couples TRBV28 to TRBJ2-7; D possibly corresponds to TRBD1 (6 bases). Trimming shortened V by 2 bases and J by 2 bases, and 16 bases separated the two germline ends. Per germline, CDR1 MDHEN and CDR2 SYDVKM. The CDR3 is 16 amino acids.

The rearrangement joins TRBV29-1 to TRBJ2-1, with 11 positions matching TRBD2. From germline, CDR1 is SQVTM and CDR2 ANQGSEA. Trimming at V came to 6 bases and at J to 0 bases, leaving 7 bases not matched to a gene. This CDR3 region has 16 residues. CDR3: CSVAPGLAVSYNEQFF. The CDR3 DNA reads TGCAGCGTCGCCCCGGGACTAGCGGTCTCCTACAATGAGCAGTTCTTC.

This clonotype was seen repeatedly, ten times or more. The chain's CDR3 is CASSLGTGSYEQYF. DNA for the CDR3: TGTGCCAGCAGCTTGGGGACGGGATCCTACGAGCAGTACTTC. The genes are TRBV7-2 and TRBJ2-7; D possibly uses TRBD1 or TRBD2 (5 bases each). V lost 3 bases to trimming and J lost 1 base, with 10 bases between them. The CDR3 consists of 14 residues. The germline CDR1 and CDR2 sequences are SGHTA and FQGNSA.

This chain's CDR3 is CASSLYRGNSPLHF. CDR3 coding DNA: TGTGCCAGCAGTTTGTACAGGGGTAATTCACCCCTCCACTTT. The genes are TRBV27 and TRBJ1-6; 7 bases agree with TRBD1. The V gene end was trimmed by 3 bases and the J gene end by 6 bases; junction bases not matched to a gene: 2. The CDR3 spans 14 residues. Germline values: CDR1 MNHEY, CDR2 SMNVEV (reference sequence).

The genes are TRBV6-5 and TRBJ2-2; maybe TRBD1 (6 bases). Germline lookup yields CDR1 MNHEY and CDR2 SVGAGI. The CDR3 length is 17 residues. V lost 4 bases and J lost 7, with 22 bases in between. The CDR3 here is CASSSSTANRGGGELFF. DNA for the CDR3: TGTGCCAGCAGTTCCTCGACCGCTAACCGAGGGGGCGGGGAGCTGTTTTTT.

This chain links TRBV7-6 with TRBJ2-7; 7 nucleotides line up with TRBD1. Germline values: CDR1 SGHVS, CDR2 FNYEAQ. V lost 5 bases to trimming and J lost 0 bases; unmatched junction nucleotides: 7. This CDR3 contains 15 residues. CDR3 nucleotide sequence: TGTGCCAGCAGCAGTACAGGGGAAGCCTCCTACGAGCAGTACTTC. This codes for CASSSTGEASYEQYF.

The chain has TRBV7-9 and TRBJ2-7; 9 nucleotides match TRBD1. The CDR3 consists of 15 residues. The V and J ends lost 6 bases and 6 bases, in that order; junction bases with no gene match: 12. Germline loops: CDR1 SEHNR, CDR2 FQNEAQ (reference sequence). In DNA form, the CDR3 reads TGTGCCAGCAGATCCGGCCGGGACAGGGCTCGCGAGCAGTACTTC. Protein sequence: CASRSGRDRAREQYF.

The chain couples TRBV2 to TRBJ2-1; the match to TRBD2 covers 8 bases. From germline, CDR1 is SNHLY and CDR2 FYNNEI. The CDR3 runs 14 residues. The V gene end was trimmed by 5 bases and the J gene end by 11 bases; junction bases not matched to a gene: 11. The CDR3 loop is CASSLSWTSHKQFF. CDR3 DNA: TGTGCCAGCAGTCTATCTTGGACTAGCCATAAGCAGTTCTTC.

This clonotype is a singleton in its sample. The chain combines TRBV4-1 with TRBJ2-7; D gene unclear. Germline-derived CDR1 and CDR2 are MGHRA and YSYEKL. V lost 1 base and J 0 bases, leaving 19 bases between the germline ends. This CDR3 has 18 amino acids. The CDR3 region is CASSQGPPPQSSSYEQYF. CDR3 sequence (DNA): TGCGCCAGCAGCCAAGGTCCCCCTCCTCAATCAAGCTCCTACGAGCAGTACTTC.

Concerning this clonotype: One end of the junction is discordant with germline, which a read error may explain. The chain carries TRBV10-3 and TRBJ2-7, with D possibly TRBD1 on 5 matching bases. There are 13 residues in the CDR3. Germline V lookup: CDR1 ENHRY, CDR2 SYGVKD. Here the CDR3 reads CAISARDSYEQYF. CDR3 in DNA: TGTGCTATCAGTGCCAGGGATTCCTACGAGCAGTACTTC.

The V call is TRBV3-1, the J call TRBJ2-5; 11 bases fit TRBD1. Trimming at V came to 4 bases and at J to 11 bases, leaving 12 bases not matched to a gene. Germline CDR1 reads LGHDT; CDR2 reads YNNKEL (reference sequence). This CDR3 spans 15 amino acids. The CDR3 coding sequence is TGTGCCAGCAGCCCCGGGACAGGGGGTTACAATGAGCAGTACTTC. Translating gives CASSPGTGGYNEQYF.

In its sample, this clonotype was seen a few times. The chain links TRBV9 to TRBJ2-1, with TRBD2 identical over 14 bases. The V segment lost 3 bases and the J segment 2 bases; nucleotides outside the gene matches: 1. The CDR3 extends over 16 amino acids. Germline CDR1 reads SGDLS; CDR2 reads YYNGEE. The CDR3 loop reads CASSATSGGAYNEQFF. In nucleotides, the CDR3 is TGTGCCAGCAGCGCGACTAGCGGGGGGGCCTACAATGAGCAGTTCTTC.

A few counts support this clonotype. The chain uses TRBV14 and TRBJ2-1; D may be TRBD1 or TRBD2 (6 bases each). Germline-derived CDR1 and CDR2 are SGHDN and FVKESK. This CDR3 has 15 residues. V was trimmed by 2 bases and J by 4 bases, leaving 12 bases between them. CDR3 loop: CASSQSRGGYNEQFF. The CDR3 coding sequence is TGTGCCAGCAGCCAAAGCAGGGGAGGATACAATGAGCAGTTCTTC.

This chain links TRBV29-1 with TRBJ1-2, with 8 bases lining up with TRBD1. Germline CDR1 SQVTM, CDR2 ANQGSEA. V shed 3 bases and J 5 bases; nucleotides not matched to a gene: 8. The CDR3 runs to 14 residues. In nucleotides, the CDR3 is TGCAGCGTTGAGGATCCGGGACAGGCGTATGGCTACACCTTC. Protein: CSVEDPGQAYGYTF.

The rearrangement joins TRBV6-2 or TRBV6-3 to TRBJ2-1; 9 bases line up with TRBD2. Germline V gives CDR1 MNHEY, CDR2 SVGEGT. This CDR3 comprises 18 residues. V shed 4 bases, J shed 6 bases, and the junction held 16 bases outside the gene matches. CDR3 region: CASSFTPIAGDLSNEQFF. The CDR3 nucleotides read TGTGCCAGCAGTTTCACACCAATAGCGGGAGATCTCAGCAATGAGCAGTTCTTC.

This clonotype was found a few times. The rearrangement joins TRBV7-6 to TRBJ2-3; D not resolved. There are 14 residues in the CDR3. Germline assignment: CDR1 SGHVS and CDR2 FNYEAQ. V lost 0 bases and J lost 7, with 11 bases in between. CDR3 region: CASSLAPIRNTQYF. Here the CDR3 DNA reads TGTGCCAGCAGCTTAGCCCCCATTCGGAATACGCAGTATTTT.

The rearrangement uses TRBV29-1 and TRBJ2-3; either TRBD1 or TRBD2 may supply D (5 bases each). V was cut by 6 bases and J by 1 base, with 8 bases left in between. This CDR3 region has 12 residues. Germline loops: CDR1 SQVTM, CDR2 ANQGSEA. The CDR3 protein is CSVGDGTDTQYF. CDR3 nucleotides: TGCAGCGTGGGGGACGGCACAGATACGCAGTATTTT.

The chain recombines TRBV12-3 or TRBV12-4 with TRBJ2-1; 8 nucleotides match TRBD2. CDR3 length: 14 amino acids. The trim removed 6 bases at V and 3 bases at J, leaving 4 bases unmatched. The CDR3 loop is CASSETSGYNEQFF. CDR3 coding DNA: TGTGCCAGCAGCGAAACTAGCGGCTACAATGAGCAGTTCTTC.

This clonotype was detected a few times. The J gene is TRBJ2-4, the V gene TRBV12-3 or TRBV12-4, with 8 bases lining up with TRBD1. V was clipped by 7 bases and J by 4 bases; unmatched bases: 6. CDR3 length equals 14 residues. This chain's CDR3 is CASNDRGWKNIQYF. CDR3 in DNA: TGTGCCAGCAATGACAGGGGATGGAAAAACATTCAGTACTTC.